These 15 T cell receptor beta chains originate from one sample sequenced in a study of regulatory T cells in long-lasting Graves disease. Time point described: newly diagnosed GD, antithyroid drugs for less than 3 months. Generation of the TCR library employed RNA extracted from PBMCs. Through Arm-PCR of CDR3 regions and iRepertoire HTBI primers, TCR beta libraries were built. TCRdb passed the multiplex PCR reads through MiXCR, listing each CDR3 protein once. Of about 460,000 distinct CDR3 sequences listed, 13% to 15% are singletons. The same data also contributed to another study, on T cells in Graves' hyperthyroidism and ophthalmopathy.

The starting material was peripheral blood mononuclear cells (PBMCs), obtained at new diagnosis, from a patient treated with antithyroid drugs. These TCRs come from a woman aged 45-59 years with Graves disease.

This clonotype occurred many times. The chain is built from TRBV5-1 and TRBJ2-1, with TRBD2 identical over 16 bases. With V trimmed by 5 bases and J by 5 bases, 7 bases remained unmatched. The CDR3 loop spans 17 amino acids. Germline V gene lookup returns CDR1 SGHRS and CDR2 YFSETQ. The CDR3, as DNA: TGCGCCAGCAGGCGACCGGGACTAGCGGGAGGGCACAATGAGCAGTTCTTC. Translated, it gives CASRRPGLAGGHNEQFF.

Many counts were recorded for this clonotype. The DNA for the CDR3 is TGTGCCAGCAGCTTAGGGCGGGAAACAGATACGCAGTATTTT. It encodes CASSLGRETDTQYF. The rearrangement uses TRBV11-3 and TRBJ2-3; TRBD2 is a possible D gene (6 bases). The CDR3 is 14 residues long. CDR1 is SGHNT and CDR2 is YENEEA in the germline V gene. V shed 1 base and J shed 3 bases, with 8 bases lying between them.

V usage is TRBV11-2 and J usage is TRBJ1-2; 9 nucleotides align to TRBD1. V lost 4 bases to trimming and J lost 5 bases; unmatched junction nucleotides: 8. The germline gives CDR1 SGHAT, CDR2 FQNNGV. There are 15 residues in the CDR3. This CDR3 is CASSSDRGGVYGYTF. CDR3 nucleotide sequence: TGTGCCAGCAGCTCCGACAGGGGGGGCGTTTATGGCTACACCTTC. Drawing the rest from reference TRBV11-2 and TRBJ1-2, the complete variable domain is EAGVAQSPRYKIIEKRQSVAFWCNPISGHATLYWYQQILGQGPKLLIQFQNNGVVDDSQLPKDRFSAERLKGVDSTLKIQPAKLEDSAVYLCASSSDRGGVYGYTFGSGTRLTVV.

The CDR3 region is CASSLGGVKETQYF. CDR3 sequence (DNA): TGTGCCAGCAGCTTAGGCGGGGTCAAAGAGACCCAGTACTTC. The chain is built from TRBV7-3 and TRBJ2-5; D is possibly TRBD2 (6 bases). The CDR3 runs 14 residues. Germline loops: CDR1 SGHTA, CDR2 FQGTGA. V lost 2 bases and J 3 bases, leaving 10 bases between the germline ends.

The DNA of the CDR3 is TGTGCCAGCAGCCAAGATCCAGGATTGGGGGAAAAACTGTTTTTT. This encodes CASSQDPGLGEKLFF. The chain links TRBV3-1 to TRBJ1-4; no clear D gene. V dropped 0 bases and J dropped 8 bases, with 13 bases sitting between them. This CDR3 has 15 amino acids. The germline gives CDR1 LGHDT, CDR2 YNNKEL (reference sequence).

About this clonotype itself: Just one base apart from a much larger clone, this may be a read error. The chain employs TRBV9 and TRBJ1-5, with 12 bases lining up with TRBD1. The CDR3 length is 15 residues. V was pared by 3 bases and J by 5 bases, with 3 bases of the junction left unmatched. Germline CDR1 is SGDLS and CDR2 is YYNGEE. This chain's CDR3 is CASSAGTGGDQPQHF. CDR3 bases: TGTGCCAGCAGCGCCGGGACAGGGGGCGATCAGCCCCAGCATTTT. The whole variable domain, remainder taken from reference TRBV9 and TRBJ1-5, is DSGVTQTPKHLITATGQRVTLRCSPRSGDLSVYWYQQSLDQGLQFLIQYYNGEERAKGNILERFSAQQFPDLHSELNLSSLELGDSALYFCASSAGTGGDQPQHFGDGTRLSIL.

Here the CDR3 DNA reads TGCAGTGCAAATAGCGGGAGCACCAATGAGCAGTTCTTC. This gives the protein CSANSGSTNEQFF. V gene TRBV20-1 combines with J gene TRBJ2-1; the match to TRBD2 covers 9 bases. From germline, CDR1 is DFQATT and CDR2 SNEGSKA (reference sequence). The CDR3 loop spans 13 amino acids. The V and J ends lost 6 bases and 6 bases, in that order; junction bases with no gene match: 6.

In regard to this clonotype: Its ends do not fully match the called genes, so a read error is possible. The rearrangement links TRBV4-1 to TRBJ1-5, with 11 bases that match TRBD1. This CDR3 contains 15 residues. CDR1 is MGHRA and CDR2 is YSYEKL in the germline V gene. This chain's CDR3 is CASSLGQGANQPPHF. The CDR3 nucleotides are TGCGCCAGCAGCCTCGGACAGGGGGCCAATCAGCCCCCGCATTTT.

On this clonotype: A much larger clone is a single base away; this may be a read error. The V gene is TRBV30, the J gene TRBJ2-5, with D tentatively TRBD1 or TRBD2 (5 bases each). Germline V CDR1 and CDR2: GTSNPN, SVGIG (reference sequence). The CDR3 contains 13 residues. Here the CDR3 DNA reads TGTGCCTCGAGTGTCTGGGGGAAAGAGACCCAGTACTTC. The encoded protein is CASSVWGKETQYF. Based on the CDR3 plus reference TRBV30 and TRBJ2-5, the full variable domain is SQTIHQWPATLVQPVGSPLSLECTVEGTSNPNLYWYRQAAGRGLQLLFYSVGIGQISSEVPQNLSASRPQDRQFILSSKKLLLSDSGFYLCASSVWGKETQYFGPGTRLLVL.

As regards this clonotype: A much larger clone is a single base away; this may be a read error. The CDR3 bases are TGCAGTGCTGGTCGGACCAATAACAATGAGCAGTTCTTC. It translates to CSAGRTNNNEQFF. The chain links TRBV20-1 to TRBJ2-1; D ambiguous. With 5 bases removed from V and 5 bases from J, the gap between germline ends came to 13 bases. Germline V gene data show CDR1 as DFQATT and CDR2 as SNEGSKA (reference sequence). The CDR3 sequence is 13 residues long.

This clonotype occurred a few times. The chain uses TRBV7-3 and TRBJ2-3; D is uncertain. Trimming removed 1 base from V and 2 bases from J, with 10 bases in between. This CDR3 comprises 15 residues. Germline V gene data show CDR1 as SGHTA and CDR2 as FQGTGA. This CDR3 is CASSLIGSPTDTQYF. CDR3 coding DNA: TGTGCCAGCAGCTTAATAGGATCCCCCACAGATACGCAGTATTTT.

This clonotype appeared a single time. The V and J genes are TRBV5-1 and TRBJ1-4, with D unresolved. V lost 4 bases to trimming and J lost 8 bases, with 18 bases between them. CDR1 is SGHRS, CDR2 YFSETQ, per germline. The CDR3 is made up of 15 amino acids. CDR3: CASSHVRAADEKLFF. The CDR3 DNA reads as TGCGCCAGCAGCCACGTCCGGGCCGCGGACGAAAAACTGTTTTTT.

This clonotype has a count of ten or more. V is TRBV5-5 and J is TRBJ1-4; 8 bases are a match to TRBD1. Per the germline V gene, CDR1 is SGHKS and CDR2 is YYEKEE (reference sequence). V shed 3 bases and J 7 bases; nucleotides not matched to a gene: 8. The CDR3 loop spans 15 amino acids. The CDR3 spells CASSSGDRLPEKLFF. CDR3 sequence (DNA): TGTGCCAGCAGCTCAGGGGACAGGCTCCCTGAAAAACTGTTTTTT.

Only a few counts were recorded for this clonotype. The chain uses TRBV28 and TRBJ2-7, with 7 bases aligning to TRBD1. This CDR3 spans 16 amino acids. With V trimmed by 7 bases and J by 4 bases, 16 bases remained unmatched. The germline CDR1 and CDR2 sequences are MDHEN and SYDVKM. DNA of the CDR3: TGTGCCAGCACTAATGGACGAGGGGGCGCGATGTACGAGCAGTACTTC. It yields the protein CASTNGRGGAMYEQYF.

This clonotype was counted only a few times. This sequence may be a read error, since a much larger clone differs from it by one base. The chain recombines TRBV2 with TRBJ2-4; no clear D. Germline V gene data show CDR1 as SNHLY and CDR2 as FYNNEI. V lost 2 bases to trimming and J lost 3 bases, with 11 bases between them. This CDR3 spans 15 amino acids. The CDR3 protein is CASSELGFLKNIQYF. The CDR3 DNA follows: TGTGCCAGCAGTGAATTGGGGTTCCTCAAAAACATTCAGTACTTC.